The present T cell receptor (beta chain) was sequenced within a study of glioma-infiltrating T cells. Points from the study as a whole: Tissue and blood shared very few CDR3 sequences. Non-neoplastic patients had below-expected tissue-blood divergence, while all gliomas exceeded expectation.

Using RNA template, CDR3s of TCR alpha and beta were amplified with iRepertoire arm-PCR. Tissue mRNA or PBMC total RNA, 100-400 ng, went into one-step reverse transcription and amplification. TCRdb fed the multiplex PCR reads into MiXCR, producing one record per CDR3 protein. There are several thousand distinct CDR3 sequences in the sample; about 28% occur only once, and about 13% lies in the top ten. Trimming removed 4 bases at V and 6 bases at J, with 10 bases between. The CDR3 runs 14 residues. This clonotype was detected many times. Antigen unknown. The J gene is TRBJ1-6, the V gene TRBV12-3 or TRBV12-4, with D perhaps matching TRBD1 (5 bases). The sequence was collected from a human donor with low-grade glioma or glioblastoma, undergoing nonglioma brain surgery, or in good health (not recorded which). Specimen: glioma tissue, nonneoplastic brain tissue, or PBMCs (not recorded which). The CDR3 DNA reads TGTGCCAGCAGTTGGGGGGGGGGTAATTCACCCCTCCACTTT. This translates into CASSWGGGNSPLHF.